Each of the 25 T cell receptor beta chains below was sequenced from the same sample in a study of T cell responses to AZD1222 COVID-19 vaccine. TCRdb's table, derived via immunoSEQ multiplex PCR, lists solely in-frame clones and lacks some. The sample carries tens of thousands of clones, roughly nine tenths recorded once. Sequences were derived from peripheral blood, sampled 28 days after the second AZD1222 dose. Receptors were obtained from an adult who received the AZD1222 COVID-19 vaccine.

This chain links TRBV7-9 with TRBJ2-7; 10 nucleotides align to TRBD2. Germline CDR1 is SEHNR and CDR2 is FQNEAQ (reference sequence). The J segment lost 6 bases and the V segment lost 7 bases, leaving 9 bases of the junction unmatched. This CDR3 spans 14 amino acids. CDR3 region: CASTRTSGSLEQYF. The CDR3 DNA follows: TGTGCCAGCACCAGGACTAGCGGAAGCCTCGAGCAGTACTTC. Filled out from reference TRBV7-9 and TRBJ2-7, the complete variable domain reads DTGVSQNPRHKITKRGQNVTFRCDPISEHNRLYWYRQTLGQGPEFLTYFQNEAQLEKSRLLSDRFSAERPKGSFSTLEIQRTEQGDSAMYLCASTRTSGSLEQYFGPGTRLTVT.

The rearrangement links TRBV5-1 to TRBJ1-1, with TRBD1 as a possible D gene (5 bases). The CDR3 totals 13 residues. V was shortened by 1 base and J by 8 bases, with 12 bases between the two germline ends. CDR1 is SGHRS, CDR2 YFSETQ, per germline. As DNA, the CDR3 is TGCGCCAGCAGCTTGAATGTCGGGACCGAAGCTTTCTTT. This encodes CASSLNVGTEAFF.

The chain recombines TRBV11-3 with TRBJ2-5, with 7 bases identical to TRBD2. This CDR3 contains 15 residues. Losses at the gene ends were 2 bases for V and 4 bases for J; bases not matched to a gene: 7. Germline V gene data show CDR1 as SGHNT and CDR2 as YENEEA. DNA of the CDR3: TGTGCCAGCAGCTTAAATGGACTAGTGGGAGAGACCCAGTACTTC. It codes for CASSLNGLVGETQYF.

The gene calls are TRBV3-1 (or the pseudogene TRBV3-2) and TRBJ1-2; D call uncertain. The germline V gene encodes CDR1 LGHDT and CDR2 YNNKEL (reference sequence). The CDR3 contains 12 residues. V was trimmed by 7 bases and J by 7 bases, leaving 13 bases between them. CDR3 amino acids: CASTYRGSGYTF. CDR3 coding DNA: TGTGCCAGCACCTATCGCGGTAGTGGCTACACCTTC.

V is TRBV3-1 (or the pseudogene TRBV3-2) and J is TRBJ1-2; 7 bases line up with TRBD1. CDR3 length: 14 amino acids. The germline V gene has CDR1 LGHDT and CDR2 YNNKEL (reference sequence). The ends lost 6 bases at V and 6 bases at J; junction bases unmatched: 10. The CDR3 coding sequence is TGTGCCAGCAGAACCACTAGGACAGGAGATGGCTACACCTTC. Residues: CASRTTRTGDGYTF.

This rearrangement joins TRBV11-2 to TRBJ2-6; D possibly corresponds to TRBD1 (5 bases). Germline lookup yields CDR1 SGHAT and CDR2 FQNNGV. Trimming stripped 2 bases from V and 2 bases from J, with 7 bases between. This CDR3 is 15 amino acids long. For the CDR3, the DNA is TGTGCCAGCAGCTTATGGGGCGCTGGGGCCAACGTCCTGACTTTC. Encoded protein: CASSLWGAGANVLTF.

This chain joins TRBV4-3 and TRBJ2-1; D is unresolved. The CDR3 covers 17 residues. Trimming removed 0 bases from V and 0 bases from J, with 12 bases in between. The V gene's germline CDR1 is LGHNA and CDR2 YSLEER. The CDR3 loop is CASSQDGPTSSYNEQFF. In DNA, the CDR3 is TGCGCCAGCAGCCAAGATGGACCTACCAGCTCCTACAATGAGCAGTTCTTC.

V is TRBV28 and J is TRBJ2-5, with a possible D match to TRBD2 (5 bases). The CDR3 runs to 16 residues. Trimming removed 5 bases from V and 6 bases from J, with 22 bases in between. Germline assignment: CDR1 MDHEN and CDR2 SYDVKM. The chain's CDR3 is CASSKTYLVVAKTQYF. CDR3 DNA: TGTGCCAGCAGTAAGACCTACCTGGTAGTAGCGAAGACCCAGTACTTC.

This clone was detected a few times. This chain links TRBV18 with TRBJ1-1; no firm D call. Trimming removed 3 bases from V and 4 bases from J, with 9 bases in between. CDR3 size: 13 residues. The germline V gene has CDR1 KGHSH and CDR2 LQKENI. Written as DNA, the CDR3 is TGTGCCAGCTCACCCTCCGGCGGCACTGAAGCTTTCTTT. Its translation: CASSPSGGTEAFF.

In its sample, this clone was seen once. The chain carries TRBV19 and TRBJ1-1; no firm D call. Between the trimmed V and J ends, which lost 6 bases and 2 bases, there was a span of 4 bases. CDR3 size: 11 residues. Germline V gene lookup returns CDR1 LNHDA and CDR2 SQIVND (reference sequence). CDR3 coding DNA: TGTGCCAGTAGGACTAACACTGAAGCTTTCTTT. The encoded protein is CASRTNTEAFF.

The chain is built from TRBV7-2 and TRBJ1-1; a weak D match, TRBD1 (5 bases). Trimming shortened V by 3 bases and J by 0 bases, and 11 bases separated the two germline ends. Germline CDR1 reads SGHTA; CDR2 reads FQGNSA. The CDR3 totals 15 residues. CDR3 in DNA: TGTGCCAGCAGCTTGGGGCCACAGATGAACACTGAAGCTTTCTTT. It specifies CASSLGPQMNTEAFF. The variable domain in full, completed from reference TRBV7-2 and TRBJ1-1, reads GAGVSQSPSNKVTEKGKDVELRCDPISGHTALYWYRQSLGQGLEFLIYFQGNSAPDKSGLPSDRFSAERTGGSVSTLTIQRTQQEDSAVYLCASSLGPQMNTEAFFGQGTRLTVV.

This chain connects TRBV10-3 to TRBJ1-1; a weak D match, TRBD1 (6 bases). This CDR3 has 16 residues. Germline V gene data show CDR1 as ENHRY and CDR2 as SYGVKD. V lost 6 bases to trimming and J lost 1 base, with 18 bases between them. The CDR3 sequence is CAISINILTGNTEAFF. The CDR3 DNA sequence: TGTGCCATCAGCATCAACATATTGACAGGGAACACTGAAGCTTTCTTT.

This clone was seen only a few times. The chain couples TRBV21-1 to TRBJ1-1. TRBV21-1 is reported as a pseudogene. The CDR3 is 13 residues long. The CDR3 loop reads CASSKVGYCEAFF. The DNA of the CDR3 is TGTGCCAGCAGCAAAGTAGGATATTGTGAAGCTTTCTTT.

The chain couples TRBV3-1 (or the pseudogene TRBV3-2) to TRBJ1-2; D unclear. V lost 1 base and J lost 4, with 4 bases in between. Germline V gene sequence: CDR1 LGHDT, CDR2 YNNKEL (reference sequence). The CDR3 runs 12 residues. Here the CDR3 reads CASSQAGYGYTF. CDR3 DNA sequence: TGTGCCAGCAGCCAAGCAGGCTATGGCTACACCTTC.

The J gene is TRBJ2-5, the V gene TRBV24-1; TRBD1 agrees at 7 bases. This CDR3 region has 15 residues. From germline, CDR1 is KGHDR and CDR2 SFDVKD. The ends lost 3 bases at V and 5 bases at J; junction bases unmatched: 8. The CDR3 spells CATSDRGLRGETQYF. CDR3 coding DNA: TGTGCCACCAGTGATAGGGGGCTTCGTGGTGAGACCCAGTACTTC.

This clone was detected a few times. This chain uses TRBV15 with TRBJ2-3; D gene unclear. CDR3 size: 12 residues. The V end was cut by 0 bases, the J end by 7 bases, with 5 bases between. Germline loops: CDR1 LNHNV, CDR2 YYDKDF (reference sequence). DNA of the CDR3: TGTGCCACCAGCAGAGATGCTTATACGCAGTATTTT. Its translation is CATSRDAYTQYF.

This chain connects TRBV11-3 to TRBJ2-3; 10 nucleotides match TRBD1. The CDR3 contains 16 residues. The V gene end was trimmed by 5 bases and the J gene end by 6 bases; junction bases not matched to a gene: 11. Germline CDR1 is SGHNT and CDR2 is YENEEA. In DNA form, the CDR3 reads TGTGCCAGCAGCCCCGGGACAGGGGCCAACGCGGATACGCAGTATTTT. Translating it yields CASSPGTGANADTQYF. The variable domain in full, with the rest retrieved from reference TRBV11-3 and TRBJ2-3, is EAGVVQSPRYKIIEKKQPVAFWCNPISGHNTLYWYLQNLGQGPELLIRYENEEAVDDSQLPKDRFSAERLKGVDSTLKIQPAELGDSAVYLCASSPGTGANADTQYFGPGTRLTVL.

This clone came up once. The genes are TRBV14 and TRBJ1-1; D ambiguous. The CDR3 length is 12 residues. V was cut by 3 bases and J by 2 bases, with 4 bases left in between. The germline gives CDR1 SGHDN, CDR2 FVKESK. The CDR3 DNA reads TGTGCCAGCAGCCAGCTTAACACTGAAGCTTTCTTT. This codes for CASSQLNTEAFF.

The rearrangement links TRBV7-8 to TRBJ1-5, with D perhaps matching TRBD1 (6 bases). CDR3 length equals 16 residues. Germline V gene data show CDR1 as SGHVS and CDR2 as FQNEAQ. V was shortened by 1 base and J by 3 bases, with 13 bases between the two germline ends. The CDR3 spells CASSLVRGGYNQPQHF. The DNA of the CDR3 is TGTGCCAGCAGCTTAGTTCGAGGGGGTTACAATCAGCCCCAGCATTTT.

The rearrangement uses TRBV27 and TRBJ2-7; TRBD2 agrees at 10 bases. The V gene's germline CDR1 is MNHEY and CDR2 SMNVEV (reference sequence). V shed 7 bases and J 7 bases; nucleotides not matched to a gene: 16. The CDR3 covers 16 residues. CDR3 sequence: CASTPKWLAGDREQYF. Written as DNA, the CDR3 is TGTGCCAGCACCCCTAAATGGCTAGCGGGAGATCGGGAGCAGTACTTC.

Written as DNA, the CDR3 is TGTGCCAGCAGCCAAGTCCGGGAGAGTTCAGATACGCAGTATTTT. Translation: CASSQVRESSDTQYF. J is TRBJ2-3 and V is TRBV4-2; D may be TRBD2 (6 bases). Germline loops: CDR1 LGHNA, CDR2 YNFKEQ. CDR3 size: 15 residues. V lost 1 base to trimming and J lost 4 bases, with 12 bases between them.

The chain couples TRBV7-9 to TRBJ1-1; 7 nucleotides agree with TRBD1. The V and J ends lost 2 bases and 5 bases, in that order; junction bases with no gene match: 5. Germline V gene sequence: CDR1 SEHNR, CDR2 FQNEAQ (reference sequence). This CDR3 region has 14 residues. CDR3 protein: CASSLRGGSTEAFF. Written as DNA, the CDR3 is TGTGCCAGCAGCTTAAGAGGGGGCAGTACTGAAGCTTTCTTT.

The CDR3 sequence is CASSEVTGDTQYF. In nucleotides, the CDR3 is TGTGCCAGCAGTGAAGTAACTGGAGATACGCAGTATTTT. V is TRBV6-1 and J is TRBJ2-3; the D is unclear. CDR1 and CDR2 (germline): MNHNS, SASEGT. The V end lost 1 base, the J end lost 5 bases, and 7 bases lay between the germline ends. The CDR3 loop spans 13 amino acids.

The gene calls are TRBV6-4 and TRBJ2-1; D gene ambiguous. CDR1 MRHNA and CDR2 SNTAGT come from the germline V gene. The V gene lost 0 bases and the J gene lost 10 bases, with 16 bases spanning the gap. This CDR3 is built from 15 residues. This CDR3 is CASSDSALKGEEQFF. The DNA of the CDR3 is TGTGCCAGCAGTGACTCGGCCTTAAAGGGTGAGGAGCAGTTCTTC.

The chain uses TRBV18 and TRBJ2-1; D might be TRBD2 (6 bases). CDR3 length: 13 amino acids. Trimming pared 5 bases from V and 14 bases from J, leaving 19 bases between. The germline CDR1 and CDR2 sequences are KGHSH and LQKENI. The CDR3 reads CASSTGLSEREFF. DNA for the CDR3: TGTGCCAGCTCAACGGGACTTAGCGAACGTGAGTTCTTC.